This T cell receptor (beta chain) was sequenced for a study of patients and donors after allogeneic stem cell transplantation. In TCRdb, the RT-PCR reads were re-called with MiXCR into one record per CDR3 protein. The sample shows roughly 960,000 distinct CDR3 sequences, approximately 19% of them seen only once. This CDR3 comprises 15 residues. Germline V lookup: CDR1 SGHRS, CDR2 YFSETQ. V was pared by 4 bases and J by 1 base, with 12 bases between. Sequenced sample: blood, either unsorted or a sorted T cell fraction (not recorded which). The TCR sequence derives from a human donor who was either an allogeneic HSCT recipient or a stem cell or donor lymphocyte infusion donor (not recorded which). It is not recorded whose cells these are; they may come from a transplant donor. The V gene is TRBV5-1, the J gene TRBJ2-1; D is tentatively TRBD1 or TRBD2 (5 bases each). This CDR3 reads CASSRTRTSYNEQFF. CDR3 DNA: TGCGCCAGCAGCCGGACTCGGACATCCTACAATGAGCAGTTCTTC.